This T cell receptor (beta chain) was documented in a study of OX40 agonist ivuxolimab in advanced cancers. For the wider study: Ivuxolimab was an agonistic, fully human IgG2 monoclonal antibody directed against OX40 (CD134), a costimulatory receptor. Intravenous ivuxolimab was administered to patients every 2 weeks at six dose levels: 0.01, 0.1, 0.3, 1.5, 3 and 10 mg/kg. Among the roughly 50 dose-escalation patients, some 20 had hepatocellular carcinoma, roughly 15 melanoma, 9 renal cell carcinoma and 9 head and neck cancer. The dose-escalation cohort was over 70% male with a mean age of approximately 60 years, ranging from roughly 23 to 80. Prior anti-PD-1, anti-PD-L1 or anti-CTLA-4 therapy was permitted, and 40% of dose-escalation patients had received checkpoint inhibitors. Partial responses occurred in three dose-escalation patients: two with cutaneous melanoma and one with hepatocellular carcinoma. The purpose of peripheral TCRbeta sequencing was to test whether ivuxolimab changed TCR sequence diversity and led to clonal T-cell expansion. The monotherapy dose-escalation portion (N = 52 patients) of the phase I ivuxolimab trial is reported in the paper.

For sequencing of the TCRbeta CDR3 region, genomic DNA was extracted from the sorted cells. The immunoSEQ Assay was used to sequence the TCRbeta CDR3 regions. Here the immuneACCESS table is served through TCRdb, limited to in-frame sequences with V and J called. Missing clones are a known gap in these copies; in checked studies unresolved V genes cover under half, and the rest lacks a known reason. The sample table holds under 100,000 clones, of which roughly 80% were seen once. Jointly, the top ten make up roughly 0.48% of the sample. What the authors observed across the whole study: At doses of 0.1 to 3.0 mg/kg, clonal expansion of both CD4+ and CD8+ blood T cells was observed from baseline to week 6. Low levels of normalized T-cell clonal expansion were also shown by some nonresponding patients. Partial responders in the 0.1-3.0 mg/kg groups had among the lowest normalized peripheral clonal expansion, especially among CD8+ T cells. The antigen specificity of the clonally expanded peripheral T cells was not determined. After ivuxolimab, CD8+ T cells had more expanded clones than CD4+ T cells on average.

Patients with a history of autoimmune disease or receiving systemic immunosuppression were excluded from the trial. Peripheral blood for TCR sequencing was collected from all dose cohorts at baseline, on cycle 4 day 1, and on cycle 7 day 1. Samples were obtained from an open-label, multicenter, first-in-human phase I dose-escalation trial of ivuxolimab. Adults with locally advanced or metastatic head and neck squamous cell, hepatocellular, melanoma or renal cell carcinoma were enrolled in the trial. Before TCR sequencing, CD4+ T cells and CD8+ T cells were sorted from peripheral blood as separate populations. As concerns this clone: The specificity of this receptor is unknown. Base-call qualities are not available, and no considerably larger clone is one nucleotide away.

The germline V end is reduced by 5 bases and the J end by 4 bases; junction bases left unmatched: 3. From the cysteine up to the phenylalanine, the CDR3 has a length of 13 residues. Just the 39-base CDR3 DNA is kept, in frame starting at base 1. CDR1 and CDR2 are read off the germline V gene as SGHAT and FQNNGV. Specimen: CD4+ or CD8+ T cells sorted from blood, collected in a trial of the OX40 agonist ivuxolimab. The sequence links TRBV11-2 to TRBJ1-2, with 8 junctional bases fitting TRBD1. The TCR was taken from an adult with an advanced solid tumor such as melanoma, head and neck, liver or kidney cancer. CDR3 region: CASSGGQGYGYTF. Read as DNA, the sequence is TGTGCCAGCAGCGGCGGACAGGGCTATGGCTACACCTTC.